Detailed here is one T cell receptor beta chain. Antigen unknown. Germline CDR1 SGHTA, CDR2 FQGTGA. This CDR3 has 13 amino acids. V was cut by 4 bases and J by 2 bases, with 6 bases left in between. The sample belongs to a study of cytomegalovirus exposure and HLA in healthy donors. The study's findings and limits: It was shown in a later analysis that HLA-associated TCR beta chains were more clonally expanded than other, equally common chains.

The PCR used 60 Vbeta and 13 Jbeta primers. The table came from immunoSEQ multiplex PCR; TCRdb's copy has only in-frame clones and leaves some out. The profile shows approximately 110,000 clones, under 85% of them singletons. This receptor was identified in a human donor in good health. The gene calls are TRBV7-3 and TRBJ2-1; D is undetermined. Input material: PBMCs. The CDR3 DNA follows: TGTGCCAGCAGCTCCTTCCCCTACAATGAGCAGTTCTTC. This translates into CASSSFPYNEQFF. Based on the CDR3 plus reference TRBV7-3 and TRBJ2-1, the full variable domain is GAGVSQTPSNKVTEKGKYVELRCDPISGHTALYWYRQSLGQGPEFLIYFQGTGAADDSGLPNDRFFAVRPEGSVSTLKIQRTERGDSAVYLCASSSFPYNEQFFGPGTRLTVL.